Shown below are 3 T cell receptor beta chains from a single sample sequenced in a study of blood T cell repertoires in COVID-19. Repertoires were generated with immunoSEQ multiplex PCR, while TCRdb's copy carries only in-frame clones and drops some. The sample carries a few hundred thousand clones, around 86% recorded once. The sample consisted of peripheral blood. The receptor source for this set is a woman between 45 and 65 years old with acute or convalescent COVID-19.

The rearrangement uses TRBV18 and TRBJ1-1; TRBD1 matches at 9 bases. Per germline, CDR1 KGHSH and CDR2 LQKENI. The trim removed 3 bases at V and 3 bases at J, leaving 8 bases unmatched. CDR3 size: 16 residues. The CDR3 coding sequence is TGTGCCAGCTCACCCTTAACAGGGGGCATGGACACTGAAGCTTTCTTT. Residues: CASSPLTGGMDTEAFF.

The J gene is TRBJ2-7, the V gene TRBV7-2, with TRBD2 matching over 8 bases. Trimming cost V 4 bases and J 2 bases; bases outside gene matches: 7. Germline CDR1 reads SGHTA; CDR2 reads FQGNSA. This CDR3 is 15 amino acids long. This CDR3 is CASSSGGGRPYEQYF. The DNA of the CDR3 is TGTGCCAGCAGCTCCGGGGGGGGACGGCCCTACGAGCAGTACTTC.

The gene calls are TRBV6-5 and TRBJ2-1, with D possibly matching TRBD1 (6 bases). Germline V gene sequence: CDR1 MNHEY, CDR2 SVGAGI. This CDR3 spans 15 amino acids. V shed 7 bases and J shed 2 bases, with 15 bases lying between them. CDR3 amino acids: CASKSGAGTYNEQFF. CDR3 nucleotides: TGTGCCAGCAAATCAGGGGCAGGGACCTACAATGAGCAGTTCTTC.